This T cell receptor beta chain was found in a study of blood T cell repertoires in COVID-19. Study as a whole: The United States, Italy and Spain provided the acute and convalescent COVID-19 samples. PBMCs, B-cell-depleted T cells, or T cells provided the cDNA or gDNA that made up the material.

The length of the CDR3 is 18 residues. Trimming cost V 2 bases and J 2 bases; bases outside gene matches: 11. CDR1 is SEHNR, CDR2 FQNEAQ, per germline (reference sequence). Source study methods: For nucleated cells, counts were estimated from reference gene primer amplification. Sequencing used immunoSEQ multiplex PCR; TCRdb keeps in-frame clones, though not all of them. V and J calls and clone size are given by that table; D and trimming were obtained from the DNA. The table has some 300,000 clones, about 91% seen once. This sequence originates from a woman younger than 45 who had recovered from COVID-19. The V call is TRBV7-9, the J call TRBJ1-4; 7 bases align to TRBD1. The sample consisted of peripheral blood. The CDR3 nucleotides read TGTGCCAGCAGCTTACGGTTGGGCAGGGGGTCCACTAATGAAAAACTGTTTTTT. The encoded protein is CASSLRLGRGSTNEKLFF.